Sequencing of this TCR beta chain was carried out in a study of OX40 agonist ivuxolimab in advanced cancers. The assay was immunoSEQ multiplex PCR, and TCRdb's table has in-frame clones only and misses some. The table records about 82,000 clones, 75% to 90% of them present only once. CDR1 is SGHDT, CDR2 YYEEEE, per germline. V dropped 1 base and J dropped 5; count of bases not matched to a gene: 8. The CDR3 totals 16 residues. This receptor was taken from an adult with an advanced solid tumor such as melanoma, head and neck, liver or kidney cancer. The material sequenced was CD4+ or CD8+ T cells sorted from blood, taken in a trial of the OX40 agonist ivuxolimab. The chain couples TRBV5-6 to TRBJ2-1; 8 bases fit TRBD1. The chain's CDR3 is CASSLLGDRGHNEQFF. In DNA, the CDR3 is TGTGCCAGCAGCTTGTTGGGAGACAGGGGACACAATGAGCAGTTCTTC.